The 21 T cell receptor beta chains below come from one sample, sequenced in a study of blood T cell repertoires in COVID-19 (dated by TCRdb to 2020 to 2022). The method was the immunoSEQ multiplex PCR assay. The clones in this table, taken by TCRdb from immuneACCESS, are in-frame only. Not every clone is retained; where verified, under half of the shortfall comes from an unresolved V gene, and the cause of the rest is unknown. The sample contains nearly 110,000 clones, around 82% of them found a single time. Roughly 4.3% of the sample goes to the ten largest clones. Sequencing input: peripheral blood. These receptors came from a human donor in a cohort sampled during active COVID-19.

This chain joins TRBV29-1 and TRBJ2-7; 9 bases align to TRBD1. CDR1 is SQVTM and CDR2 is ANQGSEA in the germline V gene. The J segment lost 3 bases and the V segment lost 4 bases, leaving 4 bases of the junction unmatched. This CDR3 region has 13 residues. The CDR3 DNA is TGCAGCGTTGGGACAGGGGATGGCTACGAGCAGTACTTC. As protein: CSVGTGDGYEQYF.

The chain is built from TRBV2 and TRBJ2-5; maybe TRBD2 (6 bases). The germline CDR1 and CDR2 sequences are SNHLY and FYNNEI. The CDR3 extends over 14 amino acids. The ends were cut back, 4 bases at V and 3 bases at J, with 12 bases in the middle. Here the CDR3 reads CASSGGGPEETQYF. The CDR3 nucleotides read TGTGCCAGCAGTGGAGGAGGGCCAGAAGAGACCCAGTACTTC. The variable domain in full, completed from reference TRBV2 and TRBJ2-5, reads EPEVTQTPSHQVTQMGQEVILRCVPISNHLYFYWYRQILGQKVEFLVSFYNNEISEKSEIFDDQFSVERPDGSNFTLKIRSTKLEDSAMYFCASSGGGPEETQYFGPGTRLLVL.

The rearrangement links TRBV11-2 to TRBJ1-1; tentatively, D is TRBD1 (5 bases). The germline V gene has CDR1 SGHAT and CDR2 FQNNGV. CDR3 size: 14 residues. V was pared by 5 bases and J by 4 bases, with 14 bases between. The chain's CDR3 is CASSITVGGTEAFF. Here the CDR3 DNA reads TGTGCCAGCAGCATTACTGTGGGGGGCACTGAAGCTTTCTTT. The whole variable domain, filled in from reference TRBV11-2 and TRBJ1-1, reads EAGVAQSPRYKIIEKRQSVAFWCNPISGHATLYWYQQILGQGPKLLIQFQNNGVVDDSQLPKDRFSAERLKGVDSTLKIQPAKLEDSAVYLCASSITVGGTEAFFGQGTRLTVV.

CDR3: CASSLAGGYEQFF. CDR3 in DNA: TGTGCCAGTAGTCTAGCGGGAGGGTATGAGCAGTTCTTC. This chain uses TRBV19 with TRBJ2-1; TRBD2 matches 12 bases. Germline CDR1 and CDR2: LNHDA and SQIVND (reference sequence). With 5 bases clipped from V and 8 bases from J, the junction kept 1 base outside the gene matches. The CDR3 totals 13 residues.

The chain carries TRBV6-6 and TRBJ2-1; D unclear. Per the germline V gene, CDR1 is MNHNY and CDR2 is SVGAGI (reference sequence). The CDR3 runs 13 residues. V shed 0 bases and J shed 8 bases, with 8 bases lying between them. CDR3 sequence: CASSYSTTDEQFF. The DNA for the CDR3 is TGTGCCAGCAGTTACTCGACAACGGATGAGCAGTTCTTC.

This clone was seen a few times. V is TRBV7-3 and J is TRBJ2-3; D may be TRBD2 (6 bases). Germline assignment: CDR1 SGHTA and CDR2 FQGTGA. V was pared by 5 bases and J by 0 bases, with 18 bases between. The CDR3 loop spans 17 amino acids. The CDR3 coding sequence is TGTGCCAGCAGCCTTACGTCAGGCGGGACTAGCACAGATACGCAGTATTTT. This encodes CASSLTSGGTSTDTQYF.

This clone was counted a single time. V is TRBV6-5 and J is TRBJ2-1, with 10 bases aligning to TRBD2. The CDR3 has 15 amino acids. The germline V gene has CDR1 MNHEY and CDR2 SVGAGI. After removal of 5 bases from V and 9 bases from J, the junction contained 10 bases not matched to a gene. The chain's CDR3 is CASSKTSGFMGEQFF. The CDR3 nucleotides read TGTGCCAGCAGTAAGACTAGCGGGTTTATGGGTGAGCAGTTCTTC.

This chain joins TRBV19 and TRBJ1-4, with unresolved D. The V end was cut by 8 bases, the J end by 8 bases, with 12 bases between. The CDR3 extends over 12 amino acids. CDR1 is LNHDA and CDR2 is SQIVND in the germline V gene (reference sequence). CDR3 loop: CASRAVEEKLFF. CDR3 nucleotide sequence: TGTGCCAGTCGCGCGGTGGAGGAAAAACTGTTTTTT.

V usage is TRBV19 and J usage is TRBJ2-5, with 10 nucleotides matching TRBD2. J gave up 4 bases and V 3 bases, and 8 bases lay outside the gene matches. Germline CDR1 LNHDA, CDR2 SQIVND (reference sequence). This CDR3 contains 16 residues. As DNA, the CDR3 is TGTGCCAGTAGTATGGGACTAGCGAAATTGGGAGAGACCCAGTACTTC. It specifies CASSMGLAKLGETQYF.

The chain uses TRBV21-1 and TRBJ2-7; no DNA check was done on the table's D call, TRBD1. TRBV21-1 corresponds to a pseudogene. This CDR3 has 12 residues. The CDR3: CASRQGTYEQYF. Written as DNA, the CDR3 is TGTGCCAGCAGGCAGGGGACCTACGAGCAGTACTTC.

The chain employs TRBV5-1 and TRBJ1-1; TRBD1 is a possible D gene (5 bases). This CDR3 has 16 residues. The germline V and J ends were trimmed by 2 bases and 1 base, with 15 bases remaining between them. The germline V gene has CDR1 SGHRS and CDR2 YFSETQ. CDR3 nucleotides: TGCGCCAGCAGCTTCCAGCTGCGGAGGGGGAACACTGAAGCTTTCTTT. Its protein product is CASSFQLRRGNTEAFF.

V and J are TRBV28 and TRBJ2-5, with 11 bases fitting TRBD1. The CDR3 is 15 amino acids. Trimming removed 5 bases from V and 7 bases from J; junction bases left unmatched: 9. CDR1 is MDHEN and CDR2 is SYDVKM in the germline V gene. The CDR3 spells CASSHPGQGAWTQYF. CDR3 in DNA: TGTGCCAGCAGTCACCCCGGACAGGGGGCTTGGACCCAGTACTTC.

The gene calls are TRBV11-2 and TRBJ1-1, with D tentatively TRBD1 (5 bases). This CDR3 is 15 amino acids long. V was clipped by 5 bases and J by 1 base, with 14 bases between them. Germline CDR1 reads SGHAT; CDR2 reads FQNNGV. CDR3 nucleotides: TGTGCCAGCAGCCGCACCCCCCAGGGGAACACTGAAGCTTTCTTT. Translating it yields CASSRTPQGNTEAFF. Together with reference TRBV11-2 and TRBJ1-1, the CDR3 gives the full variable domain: EAGVAQSPRYKIIEKRQSVAFWCNPISGHATLYWYQQILGQGPKLLIQFQNNGVVDDSQLPKDRFSAERLKGVDSTLKIQPAKLEDSAVYLCASSRTPQGNTEAFFGQGTRLTVV.

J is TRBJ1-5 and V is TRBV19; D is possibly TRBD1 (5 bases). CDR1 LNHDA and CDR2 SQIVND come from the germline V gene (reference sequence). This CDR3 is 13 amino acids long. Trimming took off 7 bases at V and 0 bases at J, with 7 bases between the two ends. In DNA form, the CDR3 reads TGTGCCAGTAAAGGGGATAGCAATCAGCCCCAGCATTTT. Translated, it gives CASKGDSNQPQHF.

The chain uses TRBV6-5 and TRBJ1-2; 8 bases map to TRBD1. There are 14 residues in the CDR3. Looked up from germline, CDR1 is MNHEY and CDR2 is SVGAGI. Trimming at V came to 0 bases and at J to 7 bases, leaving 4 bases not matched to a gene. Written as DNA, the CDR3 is TGTGCCAGCAGTTACTCAGTGACAGGGGTTGGCTACACCTTC. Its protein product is CASSYSVTGVGYTF.

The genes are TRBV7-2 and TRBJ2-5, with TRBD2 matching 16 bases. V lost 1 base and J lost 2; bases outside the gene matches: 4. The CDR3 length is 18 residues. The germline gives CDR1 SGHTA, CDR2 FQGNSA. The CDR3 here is CASSLVVGLAGGQETQYF. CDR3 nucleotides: TGTGCCAGCAGCTTAGTGGTGGGACTAGCGGGGGGGCAAGAGACCCAGTACTTC.

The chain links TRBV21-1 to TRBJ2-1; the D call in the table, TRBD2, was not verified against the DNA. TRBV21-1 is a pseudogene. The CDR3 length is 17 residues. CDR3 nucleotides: TGTGCCAGCACCGGAGGGCTCGGACTAGCAGCCTACAATGAGCAGTTCTTC. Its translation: CASTGGLGLAAYNEQFF.

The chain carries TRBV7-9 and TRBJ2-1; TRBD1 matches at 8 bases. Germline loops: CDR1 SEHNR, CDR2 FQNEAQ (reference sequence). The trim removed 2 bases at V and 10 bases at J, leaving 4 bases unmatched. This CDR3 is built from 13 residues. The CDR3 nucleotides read TGTGCCAGCAGCTTACAGGGGGCCCCCGAGCAGTTCTTC. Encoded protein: CASSLQGAPEQFF.

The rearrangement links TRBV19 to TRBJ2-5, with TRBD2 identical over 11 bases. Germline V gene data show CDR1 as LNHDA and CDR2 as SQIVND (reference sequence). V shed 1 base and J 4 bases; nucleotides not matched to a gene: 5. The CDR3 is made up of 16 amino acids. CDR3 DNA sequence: TGTGCCAGTAGTATAGGCCCCACTAGCGGGAGAGAGACCCAGTACTTC. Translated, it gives CASSIGPTSGRETQYF.

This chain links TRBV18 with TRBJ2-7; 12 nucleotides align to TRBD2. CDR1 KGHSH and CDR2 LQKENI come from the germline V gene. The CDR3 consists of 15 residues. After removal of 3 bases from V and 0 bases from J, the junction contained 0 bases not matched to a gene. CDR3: CASSPTSGSSYEQYV. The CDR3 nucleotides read TGTGCCAGCTCACCGACTAGCGGGAGCTCCTACGAGCAGTACGTC.

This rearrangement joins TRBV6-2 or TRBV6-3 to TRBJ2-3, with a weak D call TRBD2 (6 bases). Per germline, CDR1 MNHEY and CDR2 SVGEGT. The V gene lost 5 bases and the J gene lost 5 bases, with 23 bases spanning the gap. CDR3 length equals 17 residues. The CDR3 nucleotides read TGTGCCAGCAGTCCCTCCCAGGGACGGGAGAGGGAAGATACGCAGTATTTT. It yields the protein CASSPSQGREREDTQYF.